The 7 T cell receptor beta chains listed next were all sequenced from one sample in a study of blood T cell repertoires in COVID-19. Clones were read by immunoSEQ multiplex PCR, and TCRdb kept only the in-frame ones, dropping some. The sample includes fewer than 400,000 clones, 75% to 90% of them seen just once. Sequences were obtained from PBMCs or T cells enriched from blood (not recorded which). These receptors were collected from a man aged 25 to 40 who had recovered from COVID-19.

The gene calls are TRBV5-1 and TRBJ1-6; D gene uncertain. The CDR3 covers 15 residues. From germline, CDR1 is SGHRS and CDR2 YFSETQ. V was clipped by 0 bases and J by 6 bases, with 10 bases between them. This CDR3 reads CASSLEVRSNSPLHF. CDR3 bases: TGCGCCAGCAGCTTGGAAGTCAGATCTAATTCACCCCTCCACTTT.

The chain has TRBV19 and TRBJ2-3; no reliable D call. In germline, CDR1 is LNHDA, CDR2 SQIVND (reference sequence). The germline V and J ends were trimmed by 6 bases and 0 bases, with 13 bases remaining between them. The CDR3 contains 15 residues. The CDR3 DNA is TGTGCCAGTAGGGTGCGAGGCAGTAGCACAGATACGCAGTATTTT. Protein sequence: CASRVRGSSTDTQYF. The whole variable domain, remainder taken from reference TRBV19 and TRBJ2-3, is DGGITQSPKYLFRKEGQNVTLSCEQNLNHDAMYWYRQDPGQGLRLIYYSQIVNDFQKGDIAEGYSVSREKKESFPLTVTSAQKNPTAFYLCASRVRGSSTDTQYFGPGTRLTVL.

The sample holds one count of this clone. The genes are TRBV14 and TRBJ2-1, with D perhaps matching TRBD1 (5 bases). The V and J ends lost 0 bases and 8 bases respectively, with 20 bases between them. The CDR3 runs 17 residues. Per the germline V gene, CDR1 is SGHDN and CDR2 is FVKESK. CDR3 bases: TGTGCCAGCAGCCAAGAAATAGGGGTGGGCCAGGGCTATGAGCAGTTCTTC. Residues: CASSQEIGVGQGYEQFF.

As DNA, the CDR3 is TGTGCCAGCTCGGACAGGGCCATTGATCAGCCCCAGCATTTT. Its translation: CASSDRAIDQPQHF. This chain uses TRBV2 with TRBJ1-5, with TRBD1 matching over 8 bases. CDR3 length equals 14 residues. Germline V CDR1 and CDR2: SNHLY, FYNNEI. The V segment lost 8 bases and the J segment 5 bases; nucleotides outside the gene matches: 8.

This chain connects TRBV5-1 to TRBJ2-1; 14 bases match TRBD2. Unmatched junction bases numbered 2, after V lost 2 bases and J lost 4 bases. Germline V lookup: CDR1 SGHRS, CDR2 YFSETQ. The CDR3 consists of 16 residues. CDR3 residues: CASSFGTSGGYNEQFF. DNA for the CDR3: TGCGCCAGCAGCTTCGGGACTAGCGGGGGATACAATGAGCAGTTCTTC. Full variable domain (remainder filled in from reference TRBV5-1 and TRBJ2-1): KAGVTQTPRYLIKTRGQQVTLSCSPISGHRSVSWYQQTPGQGLQFLFEYFSETQRNKGNFPGRFSGRQFSNSRSEMNVSTLELGDSALYLCASSFGTSGGYNEQFFGPGTRLTVL.

Of note for this clone: Compared with germline, one end of the junction differs, possibly owing to a read error. The J gene is TRBJ1-5, the V gene TRBV3-1 (or the pseudogene TRBV3-2), with D possibly matching TRBD1 (5 bases). The CDR3 is 13 residues long. From germline, CDR1 is LGHDT and CDR2 YNNKEL (reference sequence). The CDR3 DNA reads TGTGCCAGCAGCCAGTCTCAGGGTCAGCCTCAGCATTTT. Amino acid sequence: CASSQSQGQPQHF.

The chain combines TRBV3-1 (or the pseudogene TRBV3-2) with TRBJ2-1, with 9 positions matching TRBD2. This CDR3 has 15 amino acids. Germline trimming cut 1 base from V and 5 bases from J; bases unmatched to any gene: 3. In germline, CDR1 is LGHDT, CDR2 YNNKEL (reference sequence). The CDR3 DNA reads TGTGCCAGCAGCCAAGGGCGGGGGGGCCACAATGAGCAGTTCTTC. As protein: CASSQGRGGHNEQFF.